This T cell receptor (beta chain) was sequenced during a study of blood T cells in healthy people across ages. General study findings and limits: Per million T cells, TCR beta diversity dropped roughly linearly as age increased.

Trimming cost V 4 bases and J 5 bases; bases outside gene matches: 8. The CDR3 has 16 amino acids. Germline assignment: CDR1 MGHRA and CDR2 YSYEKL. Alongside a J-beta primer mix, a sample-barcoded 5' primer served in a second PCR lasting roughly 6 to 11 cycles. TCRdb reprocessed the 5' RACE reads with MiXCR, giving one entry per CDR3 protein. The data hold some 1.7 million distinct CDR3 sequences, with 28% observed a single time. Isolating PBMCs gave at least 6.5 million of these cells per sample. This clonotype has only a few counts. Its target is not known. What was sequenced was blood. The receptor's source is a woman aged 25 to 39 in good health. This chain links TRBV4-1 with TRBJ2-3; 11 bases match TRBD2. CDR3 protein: CASSLRSGGARDTQYF. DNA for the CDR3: TGCGCCAGCAGCCTCCGTAGCGGGGGGGCGCGAGATACGCAGTATTTT.